This entry concerns a single T cell receptor beta chain. Its cognate antigen is unknown. The data belong to a study of monozygotic twins with cystic fibrosis. Study findings and constraints: Monozygotic CF twins shared more identical nucleotide clonotypes than unrelated patients. J usage was most co-twin-similar in 8 of 16 pairs, V in 13.

This table comes from immunoSEQ multiplex PCR, and its TCRdb copy is limited to in-frame clones, with some not included. The table has approximately 33,000 clones, under 90% seen once. The CDR3 covers 14 residues. Germline CDR1 and CDR2: SGHTA and FQGNSA. With 3 bases removed from V and 5 bases from J, the gap between germline ends came to 13 bases. Sequencing used blood. The V gene is TRBV7-2, the J gene TRBJ1-1; a weak D match, TRBD1 (6 bases). This receptor was identified in a girl aged 2-10 years with cystic fibrosis. CDR3 region: CASSLHTGFTEAFF. In DNA form, the CDR3 reads TGTGCCAGCAGCTTGCATACAGGGTTTACTGAAGCTTTCTTT.